This T cell receptor beta chain comes out of a study of post-analysis software for immune sequencing data. Study-level points and caveats: Relative to controls, patients had several TRBV segments at higher frequency, with TRBV5-6, TRBV5-1 and TRBV20-1 among these.

Unique molecular identifiers tagged the TCR beta cDNA libraries. MiXCR, run by TCRdb on the PCR reads, gives a single entry per CDR3 protein. Of around 400,000 distinct CDR3 sequences in the sample, about a third were seen once. CDR1 is ENHRY, CDR2 SYGVKD, per germline. CDR3 length equals 13 residues. V lost 10 bases, J lost 5 bases, and 6 bases stayed unmatched. Details on this clonotype: Its target is not known.

The gene calls are TRBV10-3 and TRBJ2-2, with 8 positions matching TRBD1. Material for sequencing was blood. This receptor was taken from a girl aged 10-17 years with multiple sclerosis. The CDR3 region has the DNA TGTGCCACCGCAGGGGGCTGGACCGGGGAGCTGTTTTTT. This codes for CATAGGWTGELFF.